This T cell receptor beta chain appears in the sequencing data of a study of CD8+CD57+ T cells in acquired aplastic anemia. Whole-study context: On average, sorted CD4+ and CD8+ cells gave approximately 3 ug of DNA. Regarding the study as a whole: Significance was not reached for CD8+ Simpson's diversity between patients and controls. The study identified roughly 29 CD8+ CDR3 sequences shared by patients and controls.

Genomic DNA acted as the template from which TCR beta VDJ combination and CDR3 sequence profiling were carried out. TCRdb redid the calling of the reads with MiXCR, one entry per CDR3 protein. Here the sample spans some 280,000 distinct CDR3 sequences, roughly three fifths being singletons. Losses at the gene ends were 0 bases for V and 8 bases for J; bases not matched to a gene: 8. This CDR3 has 16 amino acids. CDR1 MNHEY and CDR2 SVGAGI come from the germline V gene. This clonotype has ten or more counts. As yet, its antigen is unknown. The clonotype was recovered from a human donor with severe aplastic anemia or a healthy control (not recorded which). The gene calls are TRBV6-5 and TRBJ1-4, with TRBD1 matching over 8 bases. Sequencing was done on a sample of sorted CD4+, CD8+, or CD8+CD57+ T cells (not recorded which) from PBMCs. As DNA, the CDR3 is TGTGCCAGCAGTTACTCTCCCGCAGGGGGCTTAGAAAAACTGTTTTTT. Protein: CASSYSPAGGLEKLFF.